This TCR beta chain was found in a study of identical twins. Study-wide points: When twins shared out-of-frame alpha sequences, those sequences had excess low generation probability. With beta out-of-frame sequences, excess sharing by twins was weaker. Zero-insertion analyses might be partly confounded by invariant T cells like MAIT and iNKT. Conclusions relied on cross-sectional statistical analysis, not following the same donors.

TCRdb re-called the 5' RACE reads through MiXCR, storing one row per CDR3 protein. The sample consists of under 900,000 distinct CDR3 sequences, 12% of them appearing once. CDR3 length equals 14 residues. The V and J ends lost 0 bases and 1 base respectively, with 6 bases between them. Germline V CDR1 and CDR2: KGHSH, LQKENI. This clonotype was seen at least ten times. Its antigen is as yet unknown. These data also featured in a second study, about yellow fever vaccine responses in identical twins.

This clonotype originated in a woman under 30 in good health. Sequences were obtained from PBMCs. The chain uses TRBV18 and TRBJ1-1; unclear D gene. In nucleotides, the CDR3 is TGTGCCAGCTCACCACCCGGGCGGAACACTGAAGCTTTCTTT. Protein product: CASSPPGRNTEAFF.